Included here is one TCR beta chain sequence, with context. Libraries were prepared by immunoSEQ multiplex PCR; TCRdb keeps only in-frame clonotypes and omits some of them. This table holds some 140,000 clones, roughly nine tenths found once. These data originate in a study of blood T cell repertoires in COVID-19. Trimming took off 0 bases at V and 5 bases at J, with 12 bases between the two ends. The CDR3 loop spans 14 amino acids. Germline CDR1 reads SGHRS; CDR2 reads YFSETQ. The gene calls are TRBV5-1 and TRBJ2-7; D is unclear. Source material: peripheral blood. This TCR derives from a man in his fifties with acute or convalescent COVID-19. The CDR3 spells CASSLAGSVDEQYF. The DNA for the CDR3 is TGCGCCAGCAGCTTGGCTGGCAGTGTCGACGAGCAGTACTTC.